The clone carrying this T cell receptor (beta chain) is a singleton in its sample. Original processing methods: Quantification of nucleated cells was approximated via reference gene primer amplification. Method: immunoSEQ multiplex PCR; TCRdb's copy keeps in-frame clones and lacks some. The V and J calls and the clone size are those of that table, but D and trimming were determined from the DNA. The table records under 100,000 clones, about 89% of them present only once. Deletions cut 3 bases from V and 0 bases from J, with 12 bases between. The germline V gene encodes CDR1 MDHEN and CDR2 SYDVKM. The CDR3 contains 16 residues. The source of the sample is a study of blood T cell repertoires in COVID-19.

Input material: peripheral blood. The chain joins TRBV28 to TRBJ1-3, with a possible D match to TRBD1 (6 bases). The clonotype was recovered from a human donor in a cohort sampled during active COVID-19. The CDR3 DNA follows: TGTGCCAGCAGTTTCTTGACAGGCAGCTCTGGAAACACCATATATTTT. Amino acid sequence: CASSFLTGSSGNTIYF.